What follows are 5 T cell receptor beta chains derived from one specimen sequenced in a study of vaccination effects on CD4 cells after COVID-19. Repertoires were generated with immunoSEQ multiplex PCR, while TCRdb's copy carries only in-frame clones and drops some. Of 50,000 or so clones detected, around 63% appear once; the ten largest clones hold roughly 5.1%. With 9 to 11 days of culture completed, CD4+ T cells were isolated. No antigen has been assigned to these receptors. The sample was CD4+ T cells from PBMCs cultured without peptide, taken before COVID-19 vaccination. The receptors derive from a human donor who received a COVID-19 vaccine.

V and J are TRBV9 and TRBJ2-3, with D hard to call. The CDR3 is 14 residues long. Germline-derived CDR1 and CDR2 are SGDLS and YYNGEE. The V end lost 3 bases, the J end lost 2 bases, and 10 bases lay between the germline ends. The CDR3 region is CASSAAPSTDTQYF. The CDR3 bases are TGTGCCAGCAGCGCGGCCCCATCCACAGATACGCAGTATTTT.

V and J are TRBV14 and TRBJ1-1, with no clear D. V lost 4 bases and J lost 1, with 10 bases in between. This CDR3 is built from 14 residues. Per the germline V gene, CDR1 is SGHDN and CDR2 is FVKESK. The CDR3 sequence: CASSLKISNTEAFF. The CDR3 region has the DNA TGTGCCAGCAGCCTCAAAATCTCGAACACTGAAGCTTTCTTT.

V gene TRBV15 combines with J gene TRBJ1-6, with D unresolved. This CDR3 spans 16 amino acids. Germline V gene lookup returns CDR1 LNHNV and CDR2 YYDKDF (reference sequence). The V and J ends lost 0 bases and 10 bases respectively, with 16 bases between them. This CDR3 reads CATSRDSWENLSPLHF. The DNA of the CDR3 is TGTGCCACCAGCAGAGATAGTTGGGAGAATCTCTCACCCCTCCACTTT.

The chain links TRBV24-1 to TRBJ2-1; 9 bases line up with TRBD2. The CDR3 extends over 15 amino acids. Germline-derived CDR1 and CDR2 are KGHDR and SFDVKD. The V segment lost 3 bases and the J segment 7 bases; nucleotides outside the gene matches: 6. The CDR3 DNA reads TGTGCCACCAGTGATCCTAGCGGGAATGCGAATGAGCAGTTCTTC. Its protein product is CATSDPSGNANEQFF.

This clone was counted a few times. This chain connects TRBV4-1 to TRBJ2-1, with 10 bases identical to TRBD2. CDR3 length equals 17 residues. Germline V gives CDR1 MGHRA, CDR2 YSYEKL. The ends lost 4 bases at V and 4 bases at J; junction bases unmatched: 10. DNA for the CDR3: TGCGCCAGCAGCCCGAATTTAGCGGGAGGAGGTTACAATGAGCAGTTCTTC. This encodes CASSPNLAGGGYNEQFF.